Detailed here is one TCR beta chain. The tissue used was unsorted bulk material of about 17-33 mg. RNA and DNA were co-extracted from it with the AllPrep DNA/RNA mini kit. The V gene's germline CDR1 is SGHNT and CDR2 YYREEE (reference sequence). The CDR3 spans 13 residues. The V gene lost 10 bases and the J gene lost 4 bases, with 14 bases spanning the gap. Reverse transcription of 500 ng total RNA with a constant-region primer produced TCR beta cDNA. Library construction for TCR beta comprised three nested multiplex PCR rounds performed with slightly modified ARM-PCR. PCR rounds one and two used TRBV1-TRBV30 forward primers with a C-beta reverse primer for 9 to 10 cycles each. TCRdb analysed the multiplex PCR reads with MiXCR anew, one entry per CDR3 protein. Seen here are fewer than 30,000 distinct CDR3 sequences, around three quarters observed once, and the top ten hold 40% to 50%. The sample originates from a study of tumor-infiltrating lymphocytes in primary liver carcinoma.

The genes are TRBV5-4 and TRBJ2-2, with D perhaps matching TRBD1 (6 bases). The clonotype was recovered from a man in his forties or fifties with primary liver carcinoma and hepatitis B virus infection. Sequenced material: liver tumor tissue from sampling region 3. Subset noted: tumor region T3, left-lateral pole. For the CDR3, the DNA is TGTGCCGACAGGACTGCCGGCACCGGGGAGCTGTTTTTT. Its protein product is CADRTAGTGELFF.